This TCR beta chain was identified during a study of cytomegalovirus exposure and HLA in healthy donors. PCR amplification relied on 60 Vbeta primers (plus 13 Jbeta primers). Clones were read by immunoSEQ multiplex PCR, and TCRdb kept only the in-frame ones, dropping some. Recorded for this sample: about 88,000 clones. Germline V lookup: CDR1 MNHNS, CDR2 SASEGT. Trimming cost V 4 bases and J 7 bases; bases outside gene matches: 8. This CDR3 has 14 amino acids. Findings and limits, study-wide: Most CMV-associated TCR beta chains appeared HLA-restricted in a later analysis. Excluded were some V segments that proved indistinguishable, including TRBV6-2 and TRBV6-3.

With respect to this clone: The antigen is unknown.

J is TRBJ1-2 and V is TRBV6-1, with 8 bases matching TRBD1. The TCR sequence derives from a girl aged 5-17 years in good health and CMV-seropositive. The sample taken for sequencing was PBMCs. CDR3 in amino acids: CASSVEQGVVGYTF. The CDR3 bases are TGTGCCAGCAGTGTCGAACAGGGGGTAGTTGGCTACACCTTC.